The 22 T cell receptor beta chains reported below all come from one sample, sequenced in a study of OX40 agonist ivuxolimab in advanced cancers. TCRdb's table, derived via immunoSEQ multiplex PCR, lists solely in-frame clones and lacks some. This repertoire shows about 76,000 clones, more than 85% found once; its top ten account for 2% to 3%. The material was CD4+ or CD8+ T cells sorted from blood, obtained in a trial of the OX40 agonist ivuxolimab. The receptors come from an adult with an advanced solid tumor such as melanoma, head and neck, liver or kidney cancer.

V and J are TRBV18 and TRBJ2-3, with TRBD2 as a possible D gene (5 bases). Trimming pared 0 bases from V and 1 base from J, leaving 8 bases between. Germline assignment: CDR1 KGHSH and CDR2 LQKENI. The CDR3 sequence is 15 residues long. The CDR3 DNA is TGTGCCAGCTCACCACCAGTTAGCGGCACAGATACGCAGTATTTT. This translates into CASSPPVSGTDTQYF.

This clone was recorded once. The chain couples TRBV7-2 to TRBJ2-5; TRBD1 is a possible D gene (6 bases). The germline V and J ends were trimmed by 3 bases and 4 bases, with 15 bases remaining between them. The CDR3 is made up of 15 amino acids. Germline assignment: CDR1 SGHTA and CDR2 FQGNSA. CDR3 sequence reads: CASSLGAGLGETQYF. CDR3 nucleotides: TGTGCCAGCAGCTTGGGGGCAGGACTGGGAGAGACCCAGTACTTC.

The J gene is TRBJ2-3, the V gene TRBV6-5; 7 nucleotides line up with TRBD1. The CDR3 loop spans 13 amino acids. After removal of 2 bases from V and 6 bases from J, the junction contained 2 bases not matched to a gene. Germline V gene sequence: CDR1 MNHEY, CDR2 SVGAGI. CDR3 region: CASSYGRGDTQYF. The CDR3 DNA reads as TGTGCCAGCAGTTACGGCAGGGGGGATACGCAGTATTTT.

V is TRBV2 and J is TRBJ2-5, with 8 bases matching TRBD1. CDR1 and CDR2 from the germline V gene are SNHLY and FYNNEI. With V trimmed by 2 bases and J by 5 bases, 4 bases remained unmatched. This CDR3 is 14 amino acids long. The CDR3 loop reads CASSEWRTGETQYF. CDR3 nucleotides: TGTGCCAGCAGTGAATGGAGGACAGGGGAGACCCAGTACTTC.

This chain uses TRBV27 with TRBJ2-7; 9 bases are a match to TRBD1. The CDR3 consists of 14 residues. The germline V gene encodes CDR1 MNHEY and CDR2 SMNVEV (reference sequence). Trimming cost V 6 bases and J 4 bases; bases outside gene matches: 7. The DNA of the CDR3 is TGTGCCAGCAGCCGGGACAGGGTGTTTTACGAGCAGTACTTC. It specifies CASSRDRVFYEQYF.

V is TRBV10-1 and J is TRBJ1-1; D is unresolved. Deletions cut 3 bases from V and 1 base from J, with 6 bases between. The CDR3 totals 13 residues. Germline lookup yields CDR1 WNHNN and CDR2 SYGVQD (reference sequence). The DNA for the CDR3 is TGCGCCAGCAGTGATGCGGCGAACACTGAAGCTTTCTTT. Its protein product is CASSDAANTEAFF.

The chain employs TRBV18 and TRBJ2-7; no clear D gene. Germline V gives CDR1 KGHSH, CDR2 LQKENI. This CDR3 is 13 amino acids long. The germline V and J ends were trimmed by 3 bases and 1 base, with 7 bases remaining between them. Written as DNA, the CDR3 is TGTGCCAGCTCACCTAACCCATCCTACGAGCAGTACGTC. It translates to CASSPNPSYEQYV.

The CDR3 loop is CASSPRTDTQYF. For the CDR3, the DNA is TGTGCCAGCAGCCCCCGCACAGATACGCAGTATTTT. This chain uses TRBV7-6 with TRBJ2-3, with D unresolved. CDR3 length equals 12 residues. The V gene lost 5 bases and the J gene lost 1 base, with 4 bases spanning the gap. Germline-derived CDR1 and CDR2 are SGHVS and FNYEAQ.

The chain has TRBV28 and TRBJ1-5, with TRBD1 matching over 7 bases. CDR3 size: 14 residues. Germline trimming cut 4 bases from V and 4 bases from J; bases unmatched to any gene: 4. CDR1 MDHEN and CDR2 SYDVKM come from the germline V gene. The CDR3 reads CASSSGQRNQPQHF. The CDR3, as DNA: TGTGCCAGCAGTTCGGGACAGAGGAATCAGCCCCAGCATTTT.

V gene TRBV5-1 combines with J gene TRBJ2-2, with 8 bases lining up with TRBD1. This CDR3 has 16 residues. J lost 4 bases, V lost 0 bases, and 5 bases had no gene match. Per germline, CDR1 SGHRS and CDR2 YFSETQ. This CDR3 reads CASSLGDRRGTGELFF. CDR3 coding DNA: TGCGCCAGCAGCTTGGGGGACAGGCGAGGCACCGGGGAGCTGTTTTTT.

The chain employs TRBV5-4 and TRBJ2-2, with 11 bases fitting TRBD2. Per germline, CDR1 SGHNT and CDR2 YYREEE (reference sequence). V lost 2 bases and J lost 1; bases outside the gene matches: 1. The CDR3 spans 16 residues. The CDR3 here is CASSLLAGVNTGELFF. The CDR3 DNA reads as TGTGCCAGCAGCTTACTAGCGGGGGTGAACACCGGGGAGCTGTTTTTT. The full variable domain, completed using reference TRBV5-4 and TRBJ2-2, is ETGVTQSPTHLIKTRGQQVTLRCSSQSGHNTVSWYQQALGQGPQFIFQYYREEENGRGNFPPRFSGLQFPNYSSELNVNALELDDSALYLCASSLLAGVNTGELFFGEGSRLTVL.

This chain connects TRBV30 to TRBJ2-4; the match to TRBD2 covers 13 bases. V dropped 3 bases and J dropped 0; count of bases not matched to a gene: 5. This CDR3 is 17 amino acids long. The germline V gene encodes CDR1 GTSNPN and CDR2 SVGIG (reference sequence). CDR3 loop: CAWSRTSGGLAKNIQYF. The CDR3 DNA is TGTGCCTGGAGCCGGACTAGCGGGGGTCTAGCCAAAAACATTCAGTACTTC. Supplemented by reference TRBV30 and TRBJ2-4, the full variable domain reads SQTIHQWPATLVQPVGSPLSLECTVEGTSNPNLYWYRQAAGRGLQLLFYSVGIGQISSEVPQNLSASRPQDRQFILSSKKLLLSDSGFYLCAWSRTSGGLAKNIQYFGAGTRLSVL.

This clone has a handful of counts. The V gene is TRBV7-2, the J gene TRBJ1-2; D is uncertain. Trimming removed 6 bases at V and 3 bases at J, with 8 bases between. The CDR3 consists of 12 residues. Germline V gene lookup returns CDR1 SGHTA and CDR2 FQGNSA. CDR3 DNA: TGTGCCAGCAGTTGGAGGGACTATGGCTACACCTTC. This encodes CASSWRDYGYTF.

The J gene is TRBJ2-5, the V gene TRBV5-1, with TRBD1 matching over 9 bases. The germline V gene has CDR1 SGHRS and CDR2 YFSETQ. The CDR3 length is 15 residues. J was trimmed by 2 bases and V by 5 bases; bases with no gene match: 7. The CDR3 protein is CASRSDRGNQETQYF. The DNA for the CDR3 is TGCGCCAGCAGATCGGACAGGGGAAATCAAGAGACCCAGTACTTC.

This clone was observed a few times. The genes are TRBV28 and TRBJ1-5; no clear D gene. This CDR3 has 13 amino acids. Germline CDR1 reads MDHEN; CDR2 reads SYDVKM. Trimming left V 10 bases short and J 3 bases short, with 13 bases between. CDR3 DNA: TGTGCCACCACGGGGAAGAACAATCAGCCCCAGCATTTT. This gives the protein CATTGKNNQPQHF.

The chain carries TRBV5-4 and TRBJ2-5, with a tentative D call TRBD1 (6 bases). Trimming left V 0 bases short and J 2 bases short, with 8 bases between. Germline loops: CDR1 SGHNT, CDR2 YYREEE (reference sequence). CDR3 length equals 14 residues. CDR3 sequence reads: CASSLGGPQETQYF. CDR3 in DNA: TGTGCCAGCAGCTTGGGGGGGCCACAAGAGACCCAGTACTTC.

The chain recombines TRBV5-1 with TRBJ2-1, with D unclear. Per the germline V gene, CDR1 is SGHRS and CDR2 is YFSETQ. Trimming cost V 4 bases and J 8 bases, with 13 bases left between them. This CDR3 is 13 amino acids long. The CDR3 nucleotides are TGCGCCAGCAGCAGGGCAGGTACCCATGAGCAGTTCTTC. It translates to CASSRAGTHEQFF.

The chain employs TRBV5-8 and TRBJ2-1; D gene unclear. The CDR3 covers 11 residues. Looked up from germline, CDR1 is SGHTS and CDR2 is YDEGEE. The V end was cut by 4 bases, the J end by 7 bases, with 6 bases between. CDR3 in amino acids: CASSISNEQFF. CDR3 DNA sequence: TGTGCCAGCAGCATATCTAATGAGCAGTTCTTC.

The chain links TRBV19 to TRBJ1-1; 7 bases are shared with TRBD1. V was pared by 7 bases and J by 3 bases, with 11 bases of the junction left unmatched. The length of the CDR3 is 15 residues. Germline assignment: CDR1 LNHDA and CDR2 SQIVND (reference sequence). CDR3 residues: CASTENRGRDTEAFF. CDR3 in DNA: TGTGCCAGTACCGAAAACAGGGGTCGGGACACTGAAGCTTTCTTT.

This chain uses TRBV18 with TRBJ1-6; D call uncertain. The CDR3 has 15 amino acids. Looked up from germline, CDR1 is KGHSH and CDR2 is LQKENI. V lost 3 bases to trimming and J lost 8 bases, with 14 bases between them. CDR3 DNA: TGTGCCAGCTCACCTTTACAGCGGAGGGATTCACCCCTCCACTTT. Residues: CASSPLQRRDSPLHF.

The rearrangement joins TRBV7-2 to TRBJ2-1; 8 nucleotides align to TRBD2. CDR3 length: 15 residues. The germline CDR1 and CDR2 sequences are SGHTA and FQGNSA. Unmatched junction bases numbered 15, after V lost 8 bases and J lost 9 bases. The chain's CDR3 is CASCRSLAGSVEQFF. The CDR3 DNA follows: TGTGCCAGCTGCAGATCCTTAGCGGGGTCGGTTGAGCAGTTCTTC.

In nucleotides, the CDR3 is TGCGCCAGCAGAACTCCTGGACAGGGAGCTTCCTACGAGCAGTACGTC. Its protein is CASRTPGQGASYEQYV. This chain uses TRBV23-1 with TRBJ2-7; TRBD1 matches 8 bases. Being an ORF, TRBV23-1 has a function that is uncertain. V was pared by 6 bases and J by 1 base, with 11 bases of the junction left unmatched. This CDR3 comprises 16 residues.